These 25 T cell receptor beta chains originate from one sample sequenced in a study of blood T cell repertoires in COVID-19. The protocol was immunoSEQ multiplex PCR, while the TCRdb copy is restricted to in-frame clones and leaves out a portion. The data hold 200,000 to 250,000 clones, with roughly 80% observed a single time. The sequencing input was peripheral blood. The receptors were sampled from a woman between 70 and 85 years old with acute or convalescent COVID-19.

The V gene is TRBV19, the J gene TRBJ2-3, with D possibly TRBD2 on 6 matching bases. The CDR3 extends over 18 amino acids. CDR1 is LNHDA and CDR2 is SQIVND in the germline V gene (reference sequence). V gave up 10 bases and J gave up 1 base, with 27 bases separating them. In DNA, the CDR3 is TGTGCCACGCAGTCCTACATCAGGCGGGGCGCGGGCACAGATACGCAGTATTTT. It translates to CATQSYIRRGAGTDTQYF.

This chain connects TRBV10-3 to TRBJ1-2, with D unclear. Per the germline V gene, CDR1 is ENHRY and CDR2 is SYGVKD. V lost 4 bases and J 7 bases, leaving 16 bases between the germline ends. The CDR3 length is 14 residues. The CDR3 DNA is TGTGCCATCAGTGTAGACTCCGGCCCCGGTGGCTACACCTTC. Its protein product is CAISVDSGPGGYTF.

The chain joins TRBV5-6 to TRBJ1-6; D is uncertain. Germline CDR1 and CDR2: SGHDT and YYEEEE. The CDR3 extends over 15 amino acids. V was clipped by 8 bases and J by 2 bases, with 14 bases between them. CDR3 residues: CASSHYGAYNSPLHF. The CDR3 bases are TGTGCCAGTTCCCACTACGGCGCCTATAATTCACCCCTCCACTTT.

This clone showed up just a few times. The CDR3 nucleotides are TGTGCCAGCAAGTCAGGAGAGACCCAGTACTTC. It is translated as CASKSGETQYF. V is TRBV25-1 and J is TRBJ2-5, with D hard to call. Between the trimmed V and J ends, which lost 7 bases and 4 bases, there was a span of 7 bases. The CDR3 is 11 residues long. Per germline, CDR1 MGHDK and CDR2 SYGVNS. Full variable domain (missing parts from reference TRBV25-1 and TRBJ2-5): EADIYQTPRYLVIGTGKKITLECSQTMGHDKMYWYQQDPGMELHLIHYSYGVNSTEKGDLSSESTVSRIRTEHFPLTLESARPSHTSQYLCASKSGETQYFGPGTRLLVL.

This clone was detected once. The CDR3 DNA reads TGTGCCAGCATCGGGGGAAGGGAGCAGTTCTTC. As protein: CASIGGREQFF. This sequence joins TRBV11-2 and TRBJ2-1; maybe TRBD2 (6 bases). The CDR3 runs to 11 residues. The V gene's germline CDR1 is SGHAT and CDR2 FQNNGV. V dropped 7 bases and J dropped 10 bases, with 11 bases sitting between them.

The V and J genes are TRBV29-1 and TRBJ2-2, with 8 positions matching TRBD1. Trimming removed 7 bases from V and 0 bases from J; junction bases left unmatched: 4. The CDR3 covers 14 residues. Germline CDR1 is SQVTM and CDR2 is ANQGSEA. The CDR3: CSARTGTNTGELFF. The CDR3 coding sequence is TGCAGCGCCAGGACAGGGACGAACACCGGGGAGCTGTTTTTT.

The chain uses TRBV9 and TRBJ2-1; weak D call: TRBD1 (5 bases). This CDR3 comprises 15 residues. CDR1 and CDR2 (germline): SGDLS, YYNGEE. The V end was cut by 0 bases, the J end by 7 bases, with 14 bases between. CDR3 nucleotide sequence: TGTGCCAGCAGCGTAGCTACAAGGACAAGGAATGAGCAGTTCTTC. Its translation: CASSVATRTRNEQFF.

The chain has TRBV7-2 and TRBJ1-4; D might be TRBD1 (6 bases). Germline V gene lookup returns CDR1 SGHTA and CDR2 FQGNSA. Trimming stripped 2 bases from V and 7 bases from J, with 17 bases between. This CDR3 contains 16 residues. CDR3 amino acids: CASSLSSTGRSEKLFF. CDR3 in DNA: TGTGCCAGCAGCTTATCGTCGACAGGTCGAAGTGAAAAACTGTTTTTT.

This chain links TRBV9 with TRBJ2-5; 13 bases align to TRBD2. This CDR3 spans 14 amino acids. Germline loops: CDR1 SGDLS, CDR2 YYNGEE. V lost 5 bases to trimming and J lost 5 bases; unmatched junction nucleotides: 3. The CDR3 DNA follows: TGTGCCAGCAGGCCGGGACTAGCGGGGGAGACCCAGTACTTC. Protein product: CASRPGLAGETQYF.

The chain combines TRBV11-2 with TRBJ2-6, with D maybe TRBD2 (6 bases). V shed 4 bases and J shed 3 bases, with 10 bases lying between them. Germline loops: CDR1 SGHAT, CDR2 FQNNGV. The CDR3 contains 15 residues. DNA of the CDR3: TGTGCCAGCAGCTCTGGGGGGAGTGGGGCCAACGTCCTGACTTTC. It specifies CASSSGGSGANVLTF.

This clone was seen a few times. The rearrangement joins TRBV7-2 to TRBJ2-3; 11 bases are shared with TRBD2. The germline CDR1 and CDR2 sequences are SGHTA and FQGNSA. This CDR3 comprises 15 residues. The J segment lost 12 bases and the V segment lost 1 base, leaving 9 bases of the junction unmatched. Here the CDR3 DNA reads TGTGCCAGCAGCTTAGTCGTCCCGCTAGCGGGGGGTCAGTATTTT. Its translation is CASSLVVPLAGGQYF.

The rearrangement joins TRBV7-3 to TRBJ2-5, with TRBD2 matching 8 bases. The CDR3 runs to 15 residues. The V segment lost 4 bases and the J segment 5 bases; nucleotides outside the gene matches: 9. Germline CDR1 SGHTA, CDR2 FQGTGA. In nucleotides, the CDR3 is TGTGCCAGCAGCTCCAGCGGGGGCGGGTCGGAGACCCAGTACTTC. Its protein product is CASSSSGGGSETQYF.

This sequence joins TRBV5-1 and TRBJ2-3; 14 bases map to TRBD2. The germline gives CDR1 SGHRS, CDR2 YFSETQ. The CDR3 covers 18 residues. The V gene end was trimmed by 4 bases and the J gene end by 0 bases; junction bases not matched to a gene: 7. CDR3 nucleotides: TGCGCCAGCAGCGAGGGGACTAGCGGGGGTACTAGCACAGATACGCAGTATTTT. This codes for CASSEGTSGGTSTDTQYF.

The rearrangement joins TRBV7-2 to TRBJ2-1; possibly TRBD2 for D (7 bases). Germline CDR1 reads SGHTA; CDR2 reads FQGNSA. CDR3 length: 16 residues. V lost 5 bases and J 3 bases, leaving 17 bases between the germline ends. As DNA, the CDR3 is TGTGCCAGCAGCGGGGGAGGCGGGGGCTACTACAATGAGCAGTTCTTC. Residues: CASSGGGGGYYNEQFF. Combining the CDR3 with reference TRBV7-2 and TRBJ2-1 gives the whole variable domain GAGVSQSPSNKVTEKGKDVELRCDPISGHTALYWYRQSLGQGLEFLIYFQGNSAPDKSGLPSDRFSAERTGGSVSTLTIQRTQQEDSAVYLCASSGGGGGYYNEQFFGPGTRLTVL.

This clone was seen a few times. This chain uses TRBV7-2 with TRBJ2-7; 8 bases fit TRBD1. Germline V CDR1 and CDR2: SGHTA, FQGNSA. With 2 bases clipped from V and 3 bases from J, the junction kept 6 bases outside the gene matches. The length of the CDR3 is 15 residues. In DNA, the CDR3 is TGTGCCAGCAGCTTACCCTTGGGACAGGTCTACGAGCAGTACTTC. As protein: CASSLPLGQVYEQYF.

The rearrangement uses TRBV30 and TRBJ2-7; 7 nucleotides line up with TRBD2. The CDR3 has 12 amino acids. J lost 3 bases, V lost 1 base, and 0 bases had no gene match. CDR1 GTSNPN and CDR2 SVGIG come from the germline V gene (reference sequence). The CDR3 coding sequence is TGTGCCTGGAGTGCGGGGGGCTACGAGCAGTACGTC. Protein sequence: CAWSAGGYEQYV.

The rearrangement joins TRBV24-1 to TRBJ1-2; possibly TRBD1 for D (5 bases). This CDR3 has 16 amino acids. Trimming took 0 bases from V and 3 from J, leaving 13 bases between them. Germline assignment: CDR1 KGHDR and CDR2 SFDVKD. This chain's CDR3 is CATSDLSGGWDYGYTF. The DNA for the CDR3 is TGTGCCACCAGTGATTTGTCCGGGGGGTGGGACTATGGCTACACCTTC.

J is TRBJ1-2 and V is TRBV2; 8 bases match TRBD1. The ends lost 6 bases at V and 6 bases at J; junction bases unmatched: 6. The CDR3 sequence is 13 residues long. The germline gives CDR1 SNHLY, CDR2 FYNNEI. The CDR3 DNA reads as TGTGCCAGCAGGGAGGGACAGGAAGATGGCTACACCTTC. Translated: CASREGQEDGYTF.

The chain recombines TRBV5-1 with TRBJ1-1; 10 bases agree with TRBD1. CDR3 length: 14 amino acids. After removal of 4 bases from V and 5 bases from J, the junction contained 5 bases not matched to a gene. Germline V CDR1 and CDR2: SGHRS, YFSETQ. The CDR3 nucleotides read TGCGCCAGCAGCACCGGACAGGGGGGGACTGAAGCTTTCTTT. Protein: CASSTGQGGTEAFF. Full variable domain (remainder filled in from reference TRBV5-1 and TRBJ1-1): KAGVTQTPRYLIKTRGQQVTLSCSPISGHRSVSWYQQTPGQGLQFLFEYFSETQRNKGNFPGRFSGRQFSNSRSEMNVSTLELGDSALYLCASSTGQGGTEAFFGQGTRLTVV.

V usage is TRBV15 and J usage is TRBJ2-7, with D tentatively TRBD2 (5 bases). Germline V gene sequence: CDR1 LNHNV, CDR2 YYDKDF (reference sequence). The CDR3 length is 16 residues. V was shortened by 0 bases and J by 6 bases, with 18 bases between the two germline ends. The DNA of the CDR3 is TGTGCCACCAGCAGAGATCCGGATTGGGGTGGAGGCGAGCAGTACTTC. It encodes CATSRDPDWGGGEQYF. The full variable domain, with the rest looked up from reference TRBV15 and TRBJ2-7, is DAMVIQNPRYQVTQFGKPVTLSCSQTLNHNVMYWYQQKSSQAPKLLFHYYDKDFNNEADTPDNFQSRRPNTSFCFLDIRSPGLGDTAMYLCATSRDPDWGGGEQYFGPGTRLTVT.

V gene TRBV7-2 combines with J gene TRBJ1-2; possible D gene TRBD1, 5 bases. V lost 1 base, J lost 8 bases, and 11 bases lay in between. The V gene's germline CDR1 is SGHTA and CDR2 FQGNSA. This CDR3 region has 13 residues. CDR3 nucleotides: TGTGCCAGCAGCTTAGTCGACAGAGGCGGCTACACCTTC. It translates to CASSLVDRGGYTF.

The V call is TRBV14, the J call TRBJ1-4, with 8 bases identical to TRBD1. Losses at the gene ends were 3 bases for V and 7 bases for J; bases not matched to a gene: 10. The CDR3 is made up of 16 amino acids. CDR1 and CDR2 from the germline V gene are SGHDN and FVKESK. The CDR3 spells CASSQDPDRASEKLFF. CDR3 sequence (DNA): TGTGCCAGCAGCCAGGACCCGGACAGGGCCAGTGAAAAACTGTTTTTT. The complete variable domain, with remaining parts taken from reference TRBV14 and TRBJ1-4, reads EAGVTQFPSHSVIEKGQTVTLRCDPISGHDNLYWYRRVMGKEIKFLLHFVKESKQDESGMPNNRFLAERTGGTYSTLKVQPAELEDSGVYFCASSQDPDRASEKLFFGSGTQLSVL.

This chain connects TRBV11-3 to TRBJ2-1, with D perhaps matching TRBD2 (6 bases). The V gene lost 5 bases and the J gene lost 8 bases, with 13 bases spanning the gap. Germline V gene lookup returns CDR1 SGHNT and CDR2 YENEEA. This CDR3 is 13 amino acids long. This chain's CDR3 is CASSHGGMDEQFF. The CDR3, as DNA: TGTGCCAGCAGCCACGGAGGGATGGATGAGCAGTTCTTC.

This clone occurred once. The chain employs TRBV4-2 and TRBJ2-1; 15 bases map to TRBD2. The CDR3 has 17 residues. Unmatched junction bases numbered 4, after V lost 1 base and J lost 6 bases. The germline CDR1 and CDR2 sequences are LGHNA and YNFKEQ. CDR3 sequence (DNA): TGTGCCAGCAGCCAAGCGGGACTAGCGGGGGGTGTCAATGAGCAGTTCTTC. Encoded protein: CASSQAGLAGGVNEQFF.

This clone was found a few times. The genes are TRBV10-2 and TRBJ2-2; TRBD2 matches 9 bases. The junction had 7 bases not matched to a gene; V was cut back by 3 bases and J by 8 bases. Germline V gives CDR1 WSHSY, CDR2 SAAADI. The CDR3 runs to 15 residues. In DNA, the CDR3 is TGCGCCAGCAGTGATAGCGGGGGCCCGGCAGGGGAGCTGTTTTTT. Its translation is CASSDSGGPAGELFF.